Listed below are T cell receptor beta chains from one sample, sequenced in a study of human T cells and chemical hapten exposure. One entry per CDR3 protein, called by TCRdb with MiXCR from the RACE reads. The sample lists roughly 200,000 distinct CDR3 sequences, 20% to 25% occurring once. This specimen consisted of whole blood, obtained in connection with sensitization to the hapten diphenylcyclopropenone (DPC). Receptors were obtained from a woman aged 50 to 65 with alopecia areata. Some clones in this sample may be carry-over from other donors' samples. Both conserved end residues are part of each CDR3. The order of the fields is clone size, J gene, V gene, D gene, CDR3 DNA, CDR3 protein. The D gene is left open where the match is weak. Part of the rows lack a size; the others show once, few, many or a class for expanded clones.

few | TRBJ2-7 | TRBV2 | . | TGTGCCAGCAGTGAAGCCCCCAGGCTGCACGAGCAGTACTTC | CASSEAPRLHEQYF
few | TRBJ2-1 | TRBV5-1 | . | TGCGCCAGCTCACCGGGTTCCGGGATTTACAATGAGCAGTTCTTC | CASSPGSGIYNEQFF
few | TRBJ2-6 | TRBV11-2 | TRBD1 | TGTGCCAGCAGGGGACAGCGAATCTCTGGGGCCAACGTCCTGACTTTC | CASRGQRISGANVLTF
many | TRBJ2-7 | TRBV7-2 | . | TGTGCCAGCAGCTCGACCTCTTACGAGCAGTACTTC | CASSSTSYEQYF
. | TRBJ2-1 | TRBV29-1 | . | TGCAGCGTGGACCAGGGGAGGCTTTACAATGAGCAGTTCTTC | CSVDQGRLYNEQFF
few | TRBJ1-1 | TRBV29-1 | . | TGCAGCGTCCTCCTACCGGGACAACTGAACACTGAAGCTTTCTTT | CSVLLPGQLNTEAFF
few | TRBJ2-1 | TRBV2 | TRBD2 | TGTGCCAGCGGGGAGGGACTAGCCGTTTACAATGAGCAGTTCTTC | CASGEGLAVYNEQFF
. | TRBJ2-7 | TRBV2 | . | TGTGCCAGCAGTGGTAACAGGCCCTCCTACGAGCAGTACTTC | CASSGNRPSYEQYF
once | TRBJ2-3 | TRBV3-1 | TRBD2 | TGTGCCAGCCAACGACCCGGGACTAGCCCGATATATTTT | CASQRPGTSPIYF
. | TRBJ2-7 | TRBV5-1 | . | TGCGCCAGCAGCTTGGACGTCTCCTACGAGCAGTACTTC | CASSLDVSYEQYF
. | TRBJ1-2 | TRBV4-1 | . | TGCGCCAGCAGCCAAGTTTACGTCAACTATGGCTACACCTTC | CASSQVYVNYGYTF
. | TRBJ2-7 | TRBV7-2 | TRBD2 | TGTGCCAGCACCCTAACGGGGACTAGCTGGTACGAGCAGTACTTC | CASTLTGTSWYEQYF
. | TRBJ2-1 | TRBV7-9 | TRBD2 | TGTGCCAGCAGTCCAAATCCACTAGCGGTGTACGATGAGCAGTTCTTC | CASSPNPLAVYDEQFF
few | TRBJ2-3 | TRBV20-1 | TRBD2 | TGCAGTGCTTCGGAACTAGCGGAGCCCACAGATACGCAGTATTTT | CSASELAEPTDTQYF
. | TRBJ1-2 | TRBV7-3 | . | TGTGCCAGCAGCGCACGACAGGAAACGTCTCTATCTGGCTACACCTTC | CASSARQETSLSGYTF
. | TRBJ2-2 | TRBV7-8 | . | TGTGCCAGCAGCTTAAATATAGCATCCGGGGAGCTGTTTTTT | CASSLNIASGELFF